This TCR beta chain was obtained from a study of T cell changes during pregnancy in multiple sclerosis. Looked up from germline, CDR1 is SEHNR and CDR2 is FQNEAQ (reference sequence). V lost 2 bases, J lost 5 bases, and 15 bases stayed unmatched. The CDR3 spans 18 residues. The method was immunoSEQ multiplex PCR; TCRdb's version includes in-frame clones alone and lacks a portion of them. The sample yields about 53,000 clones, around 90% seen once. The TCR sequence derives from a female donor with multiple sclerosis, enrolled in a pregnancy study. The sequenced sample was CD4+ T cells from peripheral blood mononuclear cells, obtained in the third trimester of pregnancy. The V gene is TRBV7-9, the J gene TRBJ1-5, with TRBD1 matching over 7 bases. The CDR3 loop reads CASSLYFGSQGVDQPQHF. CDR3 DNA sequence: TGTGCCAGCAGCTTATATTTTGGCAGCCAGGGGGTGGATCAGCCCCAGCATTTT.